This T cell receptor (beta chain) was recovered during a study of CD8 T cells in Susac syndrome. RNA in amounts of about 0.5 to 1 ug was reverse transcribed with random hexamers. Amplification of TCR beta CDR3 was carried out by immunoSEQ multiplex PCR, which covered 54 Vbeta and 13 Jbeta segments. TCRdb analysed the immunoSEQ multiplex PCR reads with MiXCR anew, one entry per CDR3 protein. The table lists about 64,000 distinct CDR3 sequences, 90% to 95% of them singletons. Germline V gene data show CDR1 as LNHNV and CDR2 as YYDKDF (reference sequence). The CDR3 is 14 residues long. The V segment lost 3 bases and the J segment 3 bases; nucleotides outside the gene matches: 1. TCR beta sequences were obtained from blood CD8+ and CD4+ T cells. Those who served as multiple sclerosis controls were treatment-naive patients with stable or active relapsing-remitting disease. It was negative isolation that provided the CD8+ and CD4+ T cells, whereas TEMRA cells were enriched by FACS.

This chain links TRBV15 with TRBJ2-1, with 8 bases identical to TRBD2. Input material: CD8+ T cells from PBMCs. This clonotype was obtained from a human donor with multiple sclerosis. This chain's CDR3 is CATSSSGNYNEQFF. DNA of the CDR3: TGTGCCACCAGCAGTAGCGGGAACTACAATGAGCAGTTCTTC. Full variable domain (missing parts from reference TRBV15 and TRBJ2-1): DAMVIQNPRYQVTQFGKPVTLSCSQTLNHNVMYWYQQKSSQAPKLLFHYYDKDFNNEADTPDNFQSRRPNTSFCFLDIRSPGLGDTAMYLCATSSSGNYNEQFFGPGTRLTVL.